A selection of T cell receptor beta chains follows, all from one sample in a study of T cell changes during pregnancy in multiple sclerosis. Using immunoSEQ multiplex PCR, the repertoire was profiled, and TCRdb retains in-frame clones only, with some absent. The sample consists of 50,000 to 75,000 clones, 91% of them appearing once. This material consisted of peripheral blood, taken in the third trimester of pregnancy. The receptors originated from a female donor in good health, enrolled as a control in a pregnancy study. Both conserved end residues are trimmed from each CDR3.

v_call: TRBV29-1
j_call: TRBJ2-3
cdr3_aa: SVEKAGGPGTQY

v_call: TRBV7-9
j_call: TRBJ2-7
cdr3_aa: ASRSGDTTIQQY

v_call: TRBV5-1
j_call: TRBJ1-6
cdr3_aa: ASSQDRDSPLH

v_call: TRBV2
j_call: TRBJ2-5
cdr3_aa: ASTPEETQY

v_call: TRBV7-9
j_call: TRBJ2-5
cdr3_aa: ASSLAQGRETQY

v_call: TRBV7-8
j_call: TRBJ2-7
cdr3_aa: ASSLEAGGLYEQY

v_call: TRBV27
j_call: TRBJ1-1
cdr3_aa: ASSLGQALNTEAF

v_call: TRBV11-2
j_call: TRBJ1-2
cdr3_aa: ASSPAGAGHGYT

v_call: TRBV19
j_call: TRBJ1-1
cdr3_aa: ASSRGRQFTEAF

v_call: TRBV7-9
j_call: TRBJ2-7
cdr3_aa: ASSLGTSGQVGD

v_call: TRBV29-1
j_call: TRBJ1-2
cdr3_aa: SVVDLGAAGYT

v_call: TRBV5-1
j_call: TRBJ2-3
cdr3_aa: ASSKGLAAVGTDTQY

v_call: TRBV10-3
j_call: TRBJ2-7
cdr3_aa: AISESRLADGYEQY

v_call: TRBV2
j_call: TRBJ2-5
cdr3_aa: ASKSEETQY

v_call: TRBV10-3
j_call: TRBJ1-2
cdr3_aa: AISESAVYYGYT

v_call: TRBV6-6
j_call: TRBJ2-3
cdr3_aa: ASSYSLASSDTQY

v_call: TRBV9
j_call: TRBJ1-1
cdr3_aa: ASSVATDRMNTEAF

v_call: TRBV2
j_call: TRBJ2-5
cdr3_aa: ASSETQALETQY

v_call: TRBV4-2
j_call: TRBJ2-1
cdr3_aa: ASSQRLENEQF

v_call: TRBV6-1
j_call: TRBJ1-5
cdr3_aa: ASSEGQGVVQPQH

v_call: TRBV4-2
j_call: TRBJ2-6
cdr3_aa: ASSQGSYRDRFHSGANVLT

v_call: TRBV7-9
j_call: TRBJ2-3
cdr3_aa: ASSSSPFTDTQY

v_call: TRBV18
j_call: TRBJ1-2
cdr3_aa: ASSPRQGEDYGYT

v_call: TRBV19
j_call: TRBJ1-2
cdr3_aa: ASSFRTGSGYT